Below, 11 T cell receptor beta chains from the same sample are listed, as sequenced in a study of blood T cell repertoires in COVID-19. Clones were read by immunoSEQ multiplex PCR, and TCRdb kept only the in-frame ones, dropping some. The sample contains about 220,000 clones, around 80% of which appear only once. Sequenced: peripheral blood. The receptors come from an older woman who had recovered from COVID-19.

This chain links TRBV13 with TRBJ2-5; the D gene is possibly TRBD2 (6 bases). Trimming took 2 bases from V and 5 from J, leaving 12 bases between them. There are 14 residues in the CDR3. From germline, CDR1 is PRHDT and CDR2 FYEKMQ (reference sequence). CDR3 region: CASSLKRVRETQYF. The CDR3 nucleotides are TGTGCCAGCAGCTTAAAGCGGGTTCGGGAGACCCAGTACTTC.

The chain combines TRBV27 with TRBJ1-4; D is possibly TRBD1 (6 bases). V was shortened by 8 bases and J by 8 bases, with 18 bases between the two germline ends. This CDR3 spans 14 amino acids. Germline V gives CDR1 MNHEY, CDR2 SMNVEV (reference sequence). CDR3 in amino acids: CASASLAGDEKLFF. CDR3 DNA sequence: TGTGCCAGCGCGAGTCTGGCAGGGGACGAAAAACTGTTTTTT.

V and J are TRBV10-3 and TRBJ2-2; 13 nucleotides agree with TRBD2. Germline CDR1 is ENHRY and CDR2 is SYGVKD. V shed 10 bases, J shed 3 bases, and the junction held 5 bases outside the gene matches. The CDR3 extends over 15 amino acids. CDR3 bases: TGTGCCACCCGGACTAGCGGGAGCCACACCGGGGAGCTGTTTTTT. Translation: CATRTSGSHTGELFF.

The chain has TRBV7-2 and TRBJ2-1; TRBD1 matches at 7 bases. The length of the CDR3 is 13 residues. From germline, CDR1 is SGHTA and CDR2 FQGNSA. V lost 5 bases and J lost 9; bases outside the gene matches: 7. CDR3 sequence reads: CASSINRGTEQFF. The CDR3 DNA is TGTGCCAGCAGCATTAACAGGGGTACTGAGCAGTTCTTC.

Regarding this clone: This may be a read error: a much more frequent sequence differs by one nucleotide. J is TRBJ2-5 and V is TRBV11-3; TRBD2 aligns across 11 bases. The V and J ends lost 1 base and 4 bases, in that order; junction bases with no gene match: 2. The CDR3 loop spans 15 amino acids. Looked up from germline, CDR1 is SGHNT and CDR2 is YENEEA. The CDR3 coding sequence is TGTGCCAGCAGCTTAGGACTAGCGGGGACAGAGACCCAGTACTTC. Residues: CASSLGLAGTETQYF. Supplemented by reference TRBV11-3 and TRBJ2-5, the full variable domain reads EAGVVQSPRYKIIEKKQPVAFWCNPISGHNTLYWYLQNLGQGPELLIRYENEEAVDDSQLPKDRFSAERLKGVDSTLKIQPAELGDSAVYLCASSLGLAGTETQYFGPGTRLLVL.

CDR3 DNA sequence: TGTGCCAGTACAACACCGGGACAGGGGTTTGCCGCTTTCTTT. This sequence encodes CASTTPGQGFAAFF. J is TRBJ1-1 and V is TRBV2, with 10 bases aligning to TRBD1. Germline V CDR1 and CDR2: SNHLY, FYNNEI. The CDR3 consists of 14 residues. Unmatched junction bases numbered 15, after V lost 9 bases and J lost 11 bases.

The chain is built from TRBV28 and TRBJ1-1, with D unresolved. V lost 3 bases, J lost 2 bases, and 13 bases lay in between. The CDR3 is 15 residues long. Per the germline V gene, CDR1 is MDHEN and CDR2 is SYDVKM. DNA for the CDR3: TGTGCCAGCAGTTTGGGAGTGGCAGGCAACACTGAAGCTTTCTTT. This codes for CASSLGVAGNTEAFF.

This clone has a single count. The chain is built from TRBV3-1 (or the pseudogene TRBV3-2) and TRBJ1-6; TRBD1 aligns across 7 bases. This CDR3 is 13 amino acids long. The V segment lost 4 bases and the J segment 14 bases; nucleotides outside the gene matches: 8. The germline V gene has CDR1 LGHDT and CDR2 YNNKEL (reference sequence). CDR3 residues: CASSPSRTGTLHF. In DNA, the CDR3 is TGTGCCAGCAGCCCGTCGAGGACAGGCACCCTCCACTTT.

The count of this clone is one. J is TRBJ2-3 and V is TRBV19; the match to TRBD1 covers 7 bases. This CDR3 is built from 13 residues. V was pared by 6 bases and J by 6 bases, with 6 bases of the junction left unmatched. Germline V lookup: CDR1 LNHDA, CDR2 SQIVND (reference sequence). As DNA, the CDR3 is TGTGCCAGTAGGATCACAGGGGTGGATACGCAGTATTTT. This gives the protein CASRITGVDTQYF.

J is TRBJ2-2 and V is TRBV14; the D is unclear. This CDR3 spans 15 amino acids. Deletions cut 4 bases from V and 4 bases from J, with 13 bases between. Germline CDR1 SGHDN, CDR2 FVKESK. The CDR3 DNA reads as TGTGCCAGCAGCCTAAGACCAGGAAGCACCGGGGAGCTGTTTTTT. This codes for CASSLRPGSTGELFF.

V and J are TRBV7-9 and TRBJ2-2; 11 bases match TRBD1. The length of the CDR3 is 16 residues. With 3 bases clipped from V and 7 bases from J, the junction kept 7 bases outside the gene matches. CDR1 is SEHNR, CDR2 FQNEAQ, per germline (reference sequence). CDR3 in DNA: TGTGCCAGCAGCTTGGAGGACAGGGGGCAGGGCGGGGAGCTGTTTTTT. Its translation: CASSLEDRGQGGELFF.